One and the same sample provided the 10 T cell receptor beta chains below, sequenced in a study of Graves' ophthalmopathy and Graves' hyperthyroidism. Amplifying from RNA transcripts, the study obtained TCR beta CDR3 regions. Second-round multiplex PCR came after a first-round RT-PCR that employed HTBI primers. TCRdb analysed the multiplex PCR reads with MiXCR anew, one entry per CDR3 protein. This sample carries 200,000 to 250,000 distinct CDR3 sequences, 20% to 25% of them seen once, and the ten largest clones take 43%. Sequencing used peripheral blood. The receptors come from a woman aged 45-59 years with Graves' ophthalmopathy.

This clonotype was found many times. The chain recombines TRBV7-2 with TRBJ1-5; weak D call: TRBD1 (6 bases). The length of the CDR3 is 15 residues. Trimming shortened V by 0 bases and J by 5 bases, and 11 bases separated the two germline ends. CDR1 is SGHTA and CDR2 is FQGNSA in the germline V gene. The CDR3 protein is CASSLAVQGHQPQHF. CDR3 DNA sequence: TGTGCCAGCAGCTTAGCAGTGCAGGGGCATCAGCCCCAGCATTTT.

This clonotype was picked up a small number of times. This sequence joins TRBV6-1 and TRBJ2-2; maybe TRBD1 (5 bases). This CDR3 spans 13 amino acids. The germline CDR1 and CDR2 sequences are MNHNS and SASEGT. Trimming took 6 bases from V and 6 from J, leaving 11 bases between them. The CDR3 DNA reads as TGTGCCAGCAGGGGGCTGACGTCCGGGGAGCTGTTTTTT. This translates into CASRGLTSGELFF.

The sample holds many counts of this clonotype. V and J are TRBV7-3 and TRBJ1-1; no definite D call. The length of the CDR3 is 14 residues. Trimming stripped 5 bases from V and 3 bases from J, with 13 bases between. Per germline, CDR1 SGHTA and CDR2 FQGTGA. CDR3 nucleotides: TGTGCCAGCAGCCGAAGCCCGGAGCACACTGAAGCTTTCTTT. Its protein product is CASSRSPEHTEAFF. Full variable domain (remainder filled in from reference TRBV7-3 and TRBJ1-1): GAGVSQTPSNKVTEKGKYVELRCDPISGHTALYWYRQSLGQGPEFLIYFQGTGAADDSGLPNDRFFAVRPEGSVSTLKIQRTERGDSAVYLCASSRSPEHTEAFFGQGTRLTVV.

This clonotype was counted ten times or more. The genes are TRBV7-9 and TRBJ2-5; no definite D call. The V gene's germline CDR1 is SEHNR and CDR2 FQNEAQ (reference sequence). The CDR3 totals 14 residues. Trimming left V 5 bases short and J 0 bases short, with 10 bases between. The CDR3 nucleotides are TGTGCCAGCAGCCAAGCGAGGCACCAAGAGACCCAGTACTTC. As protein: CASSQARHQETQYF.

This clonotype was observed at least ten times. The V gene is TRBV5-1, the J gene TRBJ2-7; 7 bases match TRBD1. Germline V gene sequence: CDR1 SGHRS, CDR2 YFSETQ. The CDR3 sequence is 15 residues long. The V and J ends lost 1 base and 3 bases, in that order; junction bases with no gene match: 7. CDR3 coding DNA: TGCGCCAGCAGCTTGCCCTTACAGGGGATCTACGAGCAGTACTTC. Residues: CASSLPLQGIYEQYF.

The CDR3 coding sequence is TGTGCCAGCTTGGGCAAGGGGATCTTTGACGAGCAGTACTTC. It yields the protein CASLGKGIFDEQYF. The V and J genes are TRBV28 and TRBJ2-7, with D tentatively TRBD1 (5 bases). The CDR3 is 14 amino acids. V lost 8 bases and J lost 5, with 19 bases in between. The germline V gene encodes CDR1 MDHEN and CDR2 SYDVKM.

The table lists this clonotype with many counts. The chain employs TRBV12-3 or TRBV12-4 and TRBJ1-1, with D hard to call. The CDR3 is 13 amino acids. V shed 4 bases and J shed 1 base, with 7 bases lying between them. The CDR3 sequence: CASSYYKNTEAFF. CDR3 nucleotides: TGTGCCAGCAGTTACTATAAGAACACTGAAGCTTTCTTT.

The chain uses TRBV14 and TRBJ1-1; no firm D call. CDR3 length: 13 amino acids. Germline V CDR1 and CDR2: SGHDN, FVKESK. Trimming cost V 3 bases and J 1 base, with 6 bases left between them. CDR3 region: CASSQTRNTEAFF. CDR3 DNA: TGTGCCAGCAGCCAGACCCGGAACACTGAAGCTTTCTTT.

This clonotype was found many times. The genes are TRBV2 and TRBJ2-5; no clear D gene. The V gene lost 6 bases and the J gene lost 4 bases, with 15 bases spanning the gap. Germline-derived CDR1 and CDR2 are SNHLY and FYNNEI. This CDR3 region has 14 residues. The DNA of the CDR3 is TGTGCCAGCAGGGACGGTCCCCCCGGAGAGACCCAGTACTTC. Protein: CASRDGPPGETQYF.

This clonotype was counted ten times or more. V usage is TRBV4-2 and J usage is TRBJ2-7, with D tentatively TRBD2 (7 bases). With 0 bases removed from V and 4 bases from J, the gap between germline ends came to 16 bases. This CDR3 spans 16 amino acids. Per the germline V gene, CDR1 is LGHNA and CDR2 is YNFKEQ. The CDR3 sequence: CASSQEAGALGYEQYF. CDR3 nucleotides: TGTGCCAGCAGCCAAGAGGCGGGGGCGCTCGGATACGAGCAGTACTTC.